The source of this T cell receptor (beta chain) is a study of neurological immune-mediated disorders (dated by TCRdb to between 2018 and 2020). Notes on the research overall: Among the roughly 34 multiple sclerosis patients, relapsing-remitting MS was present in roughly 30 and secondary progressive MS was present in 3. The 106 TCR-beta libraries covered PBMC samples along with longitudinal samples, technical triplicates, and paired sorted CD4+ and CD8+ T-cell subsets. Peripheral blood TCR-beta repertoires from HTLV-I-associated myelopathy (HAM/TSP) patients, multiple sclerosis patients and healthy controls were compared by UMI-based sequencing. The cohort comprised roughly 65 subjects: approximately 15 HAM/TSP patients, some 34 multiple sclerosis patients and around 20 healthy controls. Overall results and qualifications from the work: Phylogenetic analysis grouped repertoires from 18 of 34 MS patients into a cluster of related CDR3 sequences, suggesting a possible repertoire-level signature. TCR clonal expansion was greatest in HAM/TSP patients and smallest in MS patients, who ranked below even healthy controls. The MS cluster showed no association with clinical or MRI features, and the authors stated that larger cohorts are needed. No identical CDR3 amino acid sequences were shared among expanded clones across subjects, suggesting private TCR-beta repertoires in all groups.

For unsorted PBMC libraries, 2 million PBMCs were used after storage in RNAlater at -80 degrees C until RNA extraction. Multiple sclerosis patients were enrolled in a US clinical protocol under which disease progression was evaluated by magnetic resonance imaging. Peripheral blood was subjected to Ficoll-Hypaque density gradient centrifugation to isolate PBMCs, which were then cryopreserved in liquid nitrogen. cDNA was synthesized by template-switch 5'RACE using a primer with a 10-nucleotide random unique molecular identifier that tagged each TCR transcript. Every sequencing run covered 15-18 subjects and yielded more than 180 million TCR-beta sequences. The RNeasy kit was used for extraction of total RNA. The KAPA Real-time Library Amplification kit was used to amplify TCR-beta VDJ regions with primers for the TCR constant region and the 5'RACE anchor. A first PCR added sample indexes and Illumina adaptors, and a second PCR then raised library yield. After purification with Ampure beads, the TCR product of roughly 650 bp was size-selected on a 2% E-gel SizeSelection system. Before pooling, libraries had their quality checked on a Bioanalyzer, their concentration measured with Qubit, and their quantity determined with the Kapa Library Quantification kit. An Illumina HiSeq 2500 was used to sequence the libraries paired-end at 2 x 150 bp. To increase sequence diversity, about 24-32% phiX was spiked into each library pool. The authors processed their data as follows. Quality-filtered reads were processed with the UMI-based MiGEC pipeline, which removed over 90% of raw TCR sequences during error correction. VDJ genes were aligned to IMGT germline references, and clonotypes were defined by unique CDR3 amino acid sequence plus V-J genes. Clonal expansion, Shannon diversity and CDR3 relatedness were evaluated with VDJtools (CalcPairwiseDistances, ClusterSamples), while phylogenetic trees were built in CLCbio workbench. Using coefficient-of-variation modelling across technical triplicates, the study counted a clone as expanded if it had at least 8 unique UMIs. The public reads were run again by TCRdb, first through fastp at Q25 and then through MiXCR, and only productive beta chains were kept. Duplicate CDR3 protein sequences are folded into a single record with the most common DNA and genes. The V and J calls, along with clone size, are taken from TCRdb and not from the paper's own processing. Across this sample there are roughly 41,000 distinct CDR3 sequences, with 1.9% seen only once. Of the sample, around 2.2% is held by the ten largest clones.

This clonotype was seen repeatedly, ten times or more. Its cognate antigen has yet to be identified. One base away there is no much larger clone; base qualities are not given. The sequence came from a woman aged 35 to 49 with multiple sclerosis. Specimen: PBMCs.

The CDR3 protein is CASTLLDSSANTGELFF. The DNA is TGTGCCAGCACACTCCTGGACAGTTCCGCGAACACCGGGGAGCTGTTTTTT. The chain is made from TRBV7-8 and TRBJ2-2, with TRBD1 perhaps the D gene, on 6 matching bases. CDR1 and CDR2 (SGHVS, FQNEAQ) derive from the germline V gene. From cysteine to phenylalanine, the CDR3 is 17 amino acids long. Solely the CDR3 DNA is kept, with 51 bases framed from the first base. V is cut by 7 bases and J by 0 bases, and the space between the germline ends is 18 bases.